This record concerns one TCR beta chain sequence. The data are from a study of shared clonotypes between healthy human individuals. Roughly 27,000 T cell genomes, or roughly 180 ng DNA, went into the sorted-subset replicate PCRs. Profiling relied on immunoSEQ multiplex PCR, and the TCRdb table lists in-frame clones only, not all of them. Of roughly 1,500,000 clones listed, less than 99% are singletons. The germline V gene has CDR1 LGHNT and CDR2 FRNRAP. V was trimmed by 0 bases and J by 0 bases, leaving 14 bases between them. The CDR3 is 17 residues long. The sequenced sample consisted of naive CD4+ T cells sorted from blood. Subset meaning: CD45RA+ positively selected. This TCR derives from a man aged 25 to 45 in good health. J is TRBJ1-2 and V is TRBV12-5, with a weak D call TRBD1 (5 bases). CDR3 nucleotides: TGTGCTAGTGGTTTGGTAATAGGGAGGGGAGCTAACTATGGCTACACCTTC. This gives the protein CASGLVIGRGANYGYTF.